The present entry profiles one T cell receptor (beta chain) with its context. The data were taken from a study of technical replicates of blood from a handful of donors. Method: immunoSEQ multiplex PCR; TCRdb's copy keeps in-frame clones and lacks some. This sample carries about 70,000 clones, almost 98% of them seen once, and the ten largest clones take approximately 0.21%. Germline V gene sequence: CDR1 KGHSH, CDR2 LQKENI. The ends were cut back, 4 bases at V and 1 base at J, with 16 bases in the middle. This CDR3 is built from 17 residues. The clonotype originates from a human donor in good health. J is TRBJ1-4 and V is TRBV18; D might be TRBD1 (6 bases). Sequenced input: T cells isolated from PBMCs. The CDR3 protein is CASSQNRVKGTNEKLFF. DNA for the CDR3: TGTGCCAGCTCACAAAACAGGGTCAAAGGAACTAATGAAAAACTGTTTTTT.